Reported below is one TCR beta chain. Its antigen is unknown. The entry originates in a study of Graves' ophthalmopathy and Graves' hyperthyroidism. Whole-study findings and limits: In predicting ophthalmopathy progression, the model reached 70.59% sensitivity and 72.22% specificity.

Amplification of the TCR beta CDR3 regions used RNA transcripts (as template). First-round RT-PCR with HTBI primers preceded a second-round multiplex PCR. Via MiXCR, TCRdb re-called the multiplex PCR reads, giving one row per CDR3 protein. Among 660,000 or so distinct CDR3 sequences listed, about 41% were seen once. Germline-derived CDR1 and CDR2 are SQVTM and ANQGSEA. The CDR3 length is 11 residues. With 8 bases removed from V and 7 bases from J, the gap between germline ends came to 14 bases. The sequencing input was peripheral blood. The chain is built from TRBV29-1 and TRBJ1-1; D remains ambiguous. This clonotype originated in an adult man with Graves' ophthalmopathy. The CDR3 DNA reads as TGCAGCAGTGATTCTCTGTATGAAGCTTTCTTT. This translates into CSSDSLYEAFF.